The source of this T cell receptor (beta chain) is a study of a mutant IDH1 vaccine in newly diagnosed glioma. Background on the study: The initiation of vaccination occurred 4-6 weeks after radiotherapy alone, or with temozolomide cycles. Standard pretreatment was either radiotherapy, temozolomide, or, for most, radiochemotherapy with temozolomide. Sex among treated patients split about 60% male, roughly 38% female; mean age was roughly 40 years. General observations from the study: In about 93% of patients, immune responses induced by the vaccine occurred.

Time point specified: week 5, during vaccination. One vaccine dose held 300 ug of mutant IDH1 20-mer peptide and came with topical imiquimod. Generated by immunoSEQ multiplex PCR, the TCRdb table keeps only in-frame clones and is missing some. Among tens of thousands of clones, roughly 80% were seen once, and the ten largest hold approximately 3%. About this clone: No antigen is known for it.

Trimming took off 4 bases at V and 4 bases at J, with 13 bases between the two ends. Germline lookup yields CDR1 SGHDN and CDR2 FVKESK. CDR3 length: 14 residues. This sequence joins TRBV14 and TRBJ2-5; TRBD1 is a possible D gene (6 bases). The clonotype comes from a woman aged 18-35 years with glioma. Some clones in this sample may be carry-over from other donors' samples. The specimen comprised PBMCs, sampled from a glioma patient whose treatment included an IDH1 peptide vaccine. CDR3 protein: CASSLQGLGETQYF. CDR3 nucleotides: TGTGCCAGCAGCCTCCAGGGGTTGGGAGAGACCCAGTACTTC.